The rows below give T cell receptor beta chains drawn from one sample of a study of OX40 agonist ivuxolimab in advanced cancers. Sequencing used immunoSEQ multiplex PCR; TCRdb keeps in-frame clones, though not all of them. The table has some 35,000 clones, about 82% seen once. This material consisted of CD4+ or CD8+ T cells sorted from blood, taken in a trial of the OX40 agonist ivuxolimab. The receptors here all came from an adult with an advanced solid tumor such as melanoma, head and neck, liver or kidney cancer. The CDR3 runs from the conserved cysteine through the conserved F or W. D genes are given only for firm matches. Clone sizes are given selectively: once, few, many, or a class where the clone is expanded.

clone_size	d_call	j_call	v_call	cdr3_aa	cdr3_nt
once	-	TRBJ2-1	TRBV28	CASSSAKQGISYNEQFF	TGTGCCAGCAGTTCCGCCAAGCAGGGCATCTCCTACAATGAGCAGTTCTTC
-	TRBD2	TRBJ2-3	TRBV6-4	CASSELAGETGTQYF	TGTGCCAGCAGTGAACTAGCGGGAGAAACGGGTACGCAGTATTTT
-	-	TRBJ1-5	TRBV5-8	CASSPFDGGPQHF	TGTGCCAGCAGCCCCTTCGATGGAGGGCCCCAGCATTTT
-	-	TRBJ2-7	TRBV27	CASSLRFPPYEQYF	TGTGCCAGCAGTCTCCGGTTCCCGCCATACGAGCAGTACTTC
-	-	TRBJ2-1	TRBV19	CASSIEGTEQFF	TGTGCCAGTAGTATAGAGGGGACTGAGCAGTTCTTC
-	-	TRBJ2-1	TRBV28	CASSLFLGMSWEQFF	TGTGCCAGCAGTTTATTTTTAGGAATGTCATGGGAGCAGTTCTTC
-	TRBD1	TRBJ1-2	TRBV7-9	CASSRGDRAVHYGYTF	TGTGCCAGCAGCCGAGGAGACAGGGCCGTACACTATGGCTACACCTTC
-	TRBD1	TRBJ2-1	TRBV10-1	CASSESATGTNEQFF	TGCGCCAGCAGTGAGTCTGCGACAGGGACCAATGAGCAGTTCTTC
-	TRBD1	TRBJ2-7	TRBV11-2	CASSAGTGYEQYF	TGTGCCAGCAGCGCCGGGACAGGCTACGAGCAGTACTTC
few	TRBD2	TRBJ2-1	TRBV5-4	CASSLFYIAGARDEQFF	TGTGCCAGCAGCTTATTCTATATAGCGGGGGCCCGGGATGAGCAGTTCTTC
few	TRBD1	TRBJ1-2	TRBV27	CASRVGGGATGGYTF	TGTGCCAGCAGGGTGGGAGGGGGCGCGACGGGGGGCTACACCTTC
-	TRBD1	TRBJ1-5	TRBV19	CASSGGPGTGGAYGNQPQHF	TGTGCCAGTAGTGGGGGTCCCGGGACAGGGGGCGCTTACGGCAATCAGCCCCAGCATTTT
once	-	TRBJ1-2	TRBV5-1	CASKSGTDYGYTF	TGCGCCAGCAAGAGTGGAACAGACTATGGCTACACCTTC
-	-	TRBJ2-1	TRBV6-5	CASSSLTNRPWAEQFF	TGTGCCAGCAGTTCCCTGACTAACCGACCTTGGGCTGAGCAGTTCTTC
-	TRBD1	TRBJ2-7	TRBV7-3	CASSLIGTGFYEQYF	TGTGCCAGCAGCTTAATCGGGACAGGGTTTTACGAGCAGTACTTC
-	-	TRBJ2-7	TRBV10-2	CASMGRSYEQYF	TGCGCCAGTATGGGACGGAGCTACGAGCAGTACTTC
-	TRBD1	TRBJ1-4	TRBV4-1	CASSQDGQGVGKLFF	TGCGCCAGCAGCCAAGACGGACAGGGGGTGGGAAAACTGTTTTTT
-	-	TRBJ1-2	TRBV4-1	CASSQEIRIYGYTF	TGCGCCAGCAGCCAAGAGATAAGAATCTATGGCTACACCTTC
-	-	TRBJ2-7	TRBV29-1	CSVKGRDSYEQYF	TGCAGCGTTAAAGGCCGGGACTCCTACGAGCAGTACTTC
-	-	TRBJ1-5	TRBV7-9	CASSLAGGGQPQHF	TGTGCCAGCAGCTTAGCAGGGGGAGGACAGCCCCAGCATTTT
large	-	TRBJ2-1	TRBV21-1	CASSKRTSGRNEQFF	TGTGCCAGCAGCAAAAGGACTAGCGGGAGGAATGAGCAGTTCTTC
-	-	TRBJ2-7	TRBV29-1	CSVDIGREQYF	TGCAGCGTTGATATCGGCCGCGAGCAGTACTTC
-	-	TRBJ2-7	TRBV27	CASSLSSPNSYEQYF	TGTGCCAGCAGTTTATCGTCCCCAAACTCCTACGAGCAGTACTTC
-	-	TRBJ1-5	TRBV6-1	CASSDATGNQPQHF	TGTGCCAGCAGTGACGCGACAGGCAATCAGCCCCAGCATTTT
-	-	TRBJ2-1	TRBV28	CASNREDEQFF	TGTGCCAGCAATAGGGAAGATGAGCAGTTCTTC
once	-	TRBJ2-5	TRBV14	CASSRQFTETQYF	TGTGCCAGCAGCCGGCAGTTTACAGAGACCCAGTACTTC
-	-	TRBJ2-7	TRBV27	CASSWDLWAYEQYF	TGTGCCAGCAGTTGGGACCTTTGGGCCTACGAGCAGTACTTC
-	-	TRBJ1-2	TRBV28	CASIPRGNYGYTF	TGTGCCAGTATCCCGCGGGGGAACTATGGCTACACCTTC
-	TRBD1	TRBJ2-7	TRBV4-2	CASSSTGGPYEQYF	TGTGCCAGCAGCTCGACAGGGGGTCCCTACGAGCAGTACTTC
-	-	TRBJ1-2	TRBV4-1	CASSQDYGYTF	TGCGCCAGCAGCCAAGACTATGGCTACACCTTC
-	-	TRBJ2-2	TRBV4-3	CASSQDRLSGLRELFF	TGCGCCAGCAGCCAAGATCGTCTCTCGGGTCTCCGGGAGCTGTTTTTT
-	-	TRBJ2-2	TRBV7-8	CASSPYGGAEYTGELFF	TGTGCCAGCAGCCCCTACGGAGGGGCGGAGTACACCGGGGAGCTGTTTTTT
once	TRBD1	TRBJ1-1	TRBV18	CASSPPGTGGGEAFF	TGTGCCAGCTCACCACCGGGGACAGGCGGAGGTGAAGCTTTCTTT
-	-	TRBJ2-1	TRBV5-4	CASRYLRDEQFF	TGTGCCAGCAGGTATCTACGCGATGAGCAGTTCTTC
few	TRBD1	TRBJ2-2	TRBV6-1	CASITGTGDTGELFF	TGTGCCAGCATCACCGGGACAGGGGACACCGGGGAGCTGTTTTTT
-	TRBD2	TRBJ2-1	TRBV4-2	CASSHPGTSGRGGLYNEQFF	TGTGCCAGCAGCCACCCCGGGACTAGCGGGAGGGGGGGGCTTTACAATGAGCAGTTCTTC
-	-	TRBJ1-2	TRBV29-1	CSVESELSPGYGYTF	TGCAGCGTTGAAAGTGAATTATCTCCCGGCTATGGCTACACCTTC
few	-	TRBJ2-7	TRBV5-8	CASSLGTATTYEQYF	TGTGCCAGCAGCTTGGGGACGGCTACGACCTACGAGCAGTACTTC
-	TRBD2	TRBJ2-7	TRBV7-9	CASSNPSGPPYEQYF	TGTGCCAGCAGCAACCCTAGCGGCCCCCCCTACGAGCAGTACTTC
-	TRBD1	TRBJ2-7	TRBV5-1	CASSSPGQGAYEQYF	TGCGCCAGCAGCTCCCCGGGACAGGGAGCCTACGAGCAGTACTTC
medium-sized	-	TRBJ1-1	TRBV2	CASSARREDTEAFF	TGTGCCAGCAGTGCTCGCAGGGAAGACACTGAAGCTTTCTTT
-	-	TRBJ2-3	TRBV30	CAWSPGLGDTQYF	TGTGCCTGGAGTCCGGGACTCGGAGATACGCAGTATTTT
few	-	TRBJ1-2	TRBV7-8	CASSFAPSDGYTF	TGTGCCAGCAGCTTCGCCCCGAGCGATGGCTACACCTTC
-	TRBD2	TRBJ2-7	TRBV28	CASSSLGASGSIEQYF	TGTGCCAGCAGTTCCTTGGGGGCTAGCGGGAGCATCGAGCAGTACTTC
-	-	TRBJ2-7	TRBV5-6	CASSLFVDYEQYF	TGTGCCAGCAGCTTGTTTGTCGACTACGAGCAGTACTTC
-	-	TRBJ1-5	TRBV2	CASSEATELSNQPQHF	TGTGCCAGCAGTGAAGCTACGGAACTGAGCAATCAGCCCCAGCATTTT
-	TRBD2	TRBJ2-7	TRBV5-1	CASSLSLAGHYEQYF	TGCGCCAGCAGCTTGTCCCTAGCGGGGCACTACGAGCAGTACTTC
few	TRBD1	TRBJ2-7	TRBV29-1	CSVEGEVWGQGLSSYEQYF	TGCAGCGTTGAGGGGGAGGTTTGGGGACAGGGCCTGAGCTCCTACGAGCAGTACTTC
-	-	TRBJ1-1	TRBV28	CASSYEGPEAFF	TGTGCCAGCAGTTACGAGGGGCCAGAAGCTTTCTTT
-	TRBD1	TRBJ2-7	TRBV30	CAWSPTGGPAYEQYF	TGTGCCTGGAGTCCCACAGGGGGCCCAGCCTACGAGCAGTACTTC
-	-	TRBJ1-4	TRBV27	CASSAVATNEKLFF	TGTGCCAGCAGTGCAGTTGCAACTAATGAAAAACTGTTTTTT
-	TRBD2	TRBJ2-7	TRBV5-1	CASSLGTGTSGEITYEQYF	TGCGCCAGCAGCTTGGGTACCGGGACTAGCGGGGAAATTACCTACGAGCAGTACTTC
-	-	TRBJ2-7	TRBV5-6	CASSLGLGFSVYEQYF	TGTGCCAGCAGCTTGGGGTTGGGTTTTTCTGTCTACGAGCAGTACTTC
once	-	TRBJ1-5	TRBV7-9	CASSFGLEQGQPQHF	TGTGCCAGCAGCTTCGGGCTGGAGCAGGGTCAGCCCCAGCATTTT
once	TRBD2	TRBJ2-3	TRBV25-1	CASSSGAKEYF	TGTGCCAGTAGTAGCGGGGCGAAGGAGTATTTT
few	-	TRBJ1-1	TRBV11-2	CASSFQGMNTEAFF	TGTGCCAGCAGCTTCCAGGGGATGAACACTGAAGCTTTCTTT
-	-	TRBJ2-7	TRBV27	CASSSTYPYDEQYF	TGTGCCAGCAGTAGTACCTATCCCTATGACGAGCAGTACTTC